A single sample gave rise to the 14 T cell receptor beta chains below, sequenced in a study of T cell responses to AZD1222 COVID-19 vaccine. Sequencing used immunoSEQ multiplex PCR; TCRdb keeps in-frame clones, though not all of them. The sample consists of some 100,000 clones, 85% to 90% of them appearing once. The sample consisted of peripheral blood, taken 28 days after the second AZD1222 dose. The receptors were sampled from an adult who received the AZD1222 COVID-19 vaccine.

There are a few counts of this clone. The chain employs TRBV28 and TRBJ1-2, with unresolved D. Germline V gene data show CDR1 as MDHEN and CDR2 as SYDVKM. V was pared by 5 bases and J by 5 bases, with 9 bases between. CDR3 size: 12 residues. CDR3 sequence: CASSTHGYGYTF. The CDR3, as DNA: TGTGCCAGCAGTACCCACGGGTATGGCTACACCTTC.

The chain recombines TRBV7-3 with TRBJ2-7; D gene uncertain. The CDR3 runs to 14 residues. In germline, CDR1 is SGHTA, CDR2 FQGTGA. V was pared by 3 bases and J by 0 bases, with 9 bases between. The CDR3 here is CASSLKTISYEQYF. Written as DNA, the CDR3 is TGTGCCAGCAGCTTGAAAACAATCTCCTACGAGCAGTACTTC.

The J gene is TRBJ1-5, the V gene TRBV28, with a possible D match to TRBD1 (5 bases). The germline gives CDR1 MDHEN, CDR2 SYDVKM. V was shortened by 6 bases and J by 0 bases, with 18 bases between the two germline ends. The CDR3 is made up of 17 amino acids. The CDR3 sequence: CASRTPAGGYSNQPQHF. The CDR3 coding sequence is TGTGCCAGCAGAACACCAGCGGGGGGTTATAGCAATCAGCCCCAGCATTTT. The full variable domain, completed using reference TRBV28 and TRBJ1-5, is DVKVTQSSRYLVKRTGEKVFLECVQDMDHENMFWYRQDPGLGLRLIYFSYDVKMKEKGDIPEGYSVSREKKERFSLILESASTNQTSMYLCASRTPAGGYSNQPQHFGDGTRLSIL.

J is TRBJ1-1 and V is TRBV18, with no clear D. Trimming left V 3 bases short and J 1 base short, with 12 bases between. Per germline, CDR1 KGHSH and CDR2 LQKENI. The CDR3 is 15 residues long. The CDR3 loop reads CASSPMGRRNTEAFF. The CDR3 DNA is TGTGCCAGCTCACCCATGGGAAGACGGAACACTGAAGCTTTCTTT.

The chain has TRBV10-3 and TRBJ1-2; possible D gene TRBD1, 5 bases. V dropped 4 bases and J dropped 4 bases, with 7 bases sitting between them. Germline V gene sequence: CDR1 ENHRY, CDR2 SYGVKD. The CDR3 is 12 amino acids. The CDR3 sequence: CAISGQGYGYTF. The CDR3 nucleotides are TGTGCCATCAGTGGGCAGGGCTATGGCTACACCTTC.

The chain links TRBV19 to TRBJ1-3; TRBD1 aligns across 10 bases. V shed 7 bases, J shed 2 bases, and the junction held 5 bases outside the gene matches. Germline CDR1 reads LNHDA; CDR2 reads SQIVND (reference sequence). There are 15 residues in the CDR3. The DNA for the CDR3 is TGTGCCAGTAAACAGACAGGGGGCCCTGGAAACACCATATATTTT. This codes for CASKQTGGPGNTIYF.

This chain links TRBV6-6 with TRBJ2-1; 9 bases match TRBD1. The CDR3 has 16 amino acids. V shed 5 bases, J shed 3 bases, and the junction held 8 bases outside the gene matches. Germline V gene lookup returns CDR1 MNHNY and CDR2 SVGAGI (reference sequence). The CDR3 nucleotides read TGTGCCAGCAGTACCGCCAGGGACAGGGTCTACAATGAGCAGTTCTTC. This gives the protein CASSTARDRVYNEQFF.

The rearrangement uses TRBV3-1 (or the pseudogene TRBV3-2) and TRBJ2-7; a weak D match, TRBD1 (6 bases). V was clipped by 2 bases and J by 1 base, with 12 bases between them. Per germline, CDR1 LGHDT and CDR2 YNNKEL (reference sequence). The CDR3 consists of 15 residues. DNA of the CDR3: TGTGCCAGCAGCCAATACAGGGACCCATCCTACGAGCAGTACTTC. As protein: CASSQYRDPSYEQYF.

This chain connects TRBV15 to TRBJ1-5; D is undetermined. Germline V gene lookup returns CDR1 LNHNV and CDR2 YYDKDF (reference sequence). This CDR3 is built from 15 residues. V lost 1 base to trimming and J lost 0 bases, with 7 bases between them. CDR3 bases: TGTGCCACCAGCAGAGGGACGGATAGCAATCAGCCCCAGCATTTT. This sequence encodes CATSRGTDSNQPQHF.

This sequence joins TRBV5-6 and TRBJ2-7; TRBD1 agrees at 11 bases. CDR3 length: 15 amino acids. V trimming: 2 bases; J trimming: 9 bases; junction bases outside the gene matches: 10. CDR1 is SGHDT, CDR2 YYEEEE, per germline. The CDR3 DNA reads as TGTGCCAGCAGCTTTGGGGGACAGGGGGGTGACGGGCAGTACTTC. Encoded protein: CASSFGGQGGDGQYF.

The CDR3 sequence: CASSLVPGVMSEKLFF. The CDR3 nucleotides read TGTGCCAGCAGCTTGGTCCCAGGGGTAATGAGTGAAAAACTGTTTTTT. The rearrangement links TRBV5-4 to TRBJ1-4, with D perhaps TRBD1 (6 bases). Germline values: CDR1 SGHNT, CDR2 YYREEE (reference sequence). V lost 0 bases and J lost 7, with 16 bases in between. This CDR3 region has 16 residues.

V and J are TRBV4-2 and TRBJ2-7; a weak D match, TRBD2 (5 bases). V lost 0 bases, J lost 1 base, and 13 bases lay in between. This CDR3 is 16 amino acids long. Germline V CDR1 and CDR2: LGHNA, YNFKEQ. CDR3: CASSQDLSGISYEQYF. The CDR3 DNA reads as TGTGCCAGCAGCCAAGATCTGAGCGGCATATCCTACGAGCAGTACTTC.

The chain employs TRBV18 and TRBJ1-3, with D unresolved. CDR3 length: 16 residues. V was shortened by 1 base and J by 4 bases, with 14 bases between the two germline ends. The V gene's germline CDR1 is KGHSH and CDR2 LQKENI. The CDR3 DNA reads TGTGCCAGCTCACCACAGGCAAGTTCGGCCGGAAACACCATATATTTT. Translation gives CASSPQASSAGNTIYF.

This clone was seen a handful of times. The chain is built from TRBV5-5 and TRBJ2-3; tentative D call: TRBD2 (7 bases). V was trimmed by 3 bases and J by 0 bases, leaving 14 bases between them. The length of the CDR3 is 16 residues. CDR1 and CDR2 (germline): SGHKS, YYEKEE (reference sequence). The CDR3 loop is CASSSTGRVSTDTQYF. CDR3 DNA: TGTGCCAGCAGCTCTACAGGGAGGGTTAGCACAGATACGCAGTATTTT.